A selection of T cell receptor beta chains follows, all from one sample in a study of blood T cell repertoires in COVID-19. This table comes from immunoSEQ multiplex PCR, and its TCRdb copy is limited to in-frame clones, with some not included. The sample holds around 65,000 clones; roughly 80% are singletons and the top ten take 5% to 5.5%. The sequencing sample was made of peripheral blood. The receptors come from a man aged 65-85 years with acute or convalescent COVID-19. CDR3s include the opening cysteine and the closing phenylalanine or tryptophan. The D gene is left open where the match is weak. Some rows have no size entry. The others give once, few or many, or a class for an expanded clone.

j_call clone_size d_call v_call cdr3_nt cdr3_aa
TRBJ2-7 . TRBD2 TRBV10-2 TGCGCCACCGAGCCTAGCGGGGGCTACGAGCAGTACTTC CATEPSGGYEQYF
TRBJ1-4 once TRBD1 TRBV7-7 TGTGCTAGCAGCCCCGGGACAGCTAATGAAAAACTGTTTTTT CASSPGTANEKLFF
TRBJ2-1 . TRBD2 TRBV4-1 TGCGCCAGCAGCCCCGGACTAGCGGGGGGGCTCTCCTACAATGAGCAGTTCTTC CASSPGLAGGLSYNEQFF
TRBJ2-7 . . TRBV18 TGTGCCAGCTCACCACTGCGTAGCGGTCTCTACGAGCAGTACTTC CASSPLRSGLYEQYF
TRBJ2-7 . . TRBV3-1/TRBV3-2 TGTGCCAGCAGCCGCCCTTTCGGCTACGAGCAGTACTTC CASSRPFGYEQYF
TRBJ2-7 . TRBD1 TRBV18 TGTGCCAGCTCCCTCCGGGACAGTCGGTACGAGCAGTACTTC CASSLRDSRYEQYF
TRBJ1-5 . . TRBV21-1 TGTGCCAGCAGCAAAGGTAAGACAGGGCGAAATCAGCCCCAGCATTTT CASSKGKTGRNQPQHF
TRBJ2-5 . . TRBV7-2 TGTGCCAGCAGCTTACGGGGTTTGCAAGAGACCCAGTACTTC CASSLRGLQETQYF
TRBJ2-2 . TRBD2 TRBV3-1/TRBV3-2 TGTGCCAGCAGCCTGACCCGGGGGGGCGAGCTGTTTTTT CASSLTRGGELFF
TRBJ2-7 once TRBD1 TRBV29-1 TGCAGCGTTGACTGGACAGGGTCCTACGAGCAGTACTTC CSVDWTGSYEQYF
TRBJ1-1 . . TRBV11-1 TGTGCCAGCAGCGGGCATTTGGGGAACACTGAAGCTTTCTTT CASSGHLGNTEAFF
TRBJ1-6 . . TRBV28 TGTGCCAGCAGTTTAACAGGTTCACCCCTCCACTTT CASSLTGSPLHF
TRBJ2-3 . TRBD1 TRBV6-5 TGTGCCAGCAGTTACTCGCGGACAGGCTCAGATACGCAGTATTTT CASSYSRTGSDTQYF
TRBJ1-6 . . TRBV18 TGTGCCAGCTCCCCACCCGGGAGGTATTCACCCCTCCACTTT CASSPPGRYSPLHF